The rows below give T cell receptor beta chains drawn from one sample of a study of metastatic and nonmetastatic thyroid tumors. Using MiXCR, TCRdb re-called clones from the PCR reads. Of roughly 71,000 clones in the sample, around 18% were seen once. Material: blood. Receptors originate from a female donor with papillary thyroid cancer or a benign thyroid nodule (not recorded which). Some clones in this sample may be carry-over from other donors' samples. CDR3s include the opening cysteine and the closing phenylalanine or tryptophan. A D gene is named only where the DNA matches it firmly. A clone size is listed for some rows: how often the clone was seen (once, few, many), or a class if it is expanded.

j_gene | abundance | d_gene | v_gene | CDR3nt | CDR3aa
TRBJ2-7 | many | . | TRBV5-1 | TGCGCCAGCAGCTTGGATGGGGGGAGCCCTTCCTACGAGCAGTACTTC | CASSLDGGSPSYEQYF
TRBJ1-2 | . | . | TRBV3-1 | TGTGCCAGCAGCCTCACAGGAAGAGGGGGCTACACCTTC | CASSLTGRGGYTF
TRBJ2-7 | many | . | TRBV19 | TGTGCCAGTAGTATAGATACAGGGACCGGCTCCTACGAGCAGTACTTC | CASSIDTGTGSYEQYF
TRBJ2-3 | many | . | TRBV5-1 | TGCGCCAGCAGCTTCGGGACACATACAGATACGCAGTATTTT | CASSFGTHTDTQYF
TRBJ2-7 | many | TRBD1 | TRBV30 | TGTGCCTCCTACCCCCAACAGGGGGCGTCCTACGAGCAGTACTTC | CASYPQQGASYEQYF
TRBJ2-3 | many | . | TRBV6-4 | TGTGCCAGCAGTGATCTTTCCTTCGCGGGAATAATGCGCACAGATACGCAGTATTTT | CASSDLSFAGIMRTDTQYF
TRBJ2-4 | many | TRBD2 | TRBV2 | TGTGCCAGCAGTGTTGGGAGGGTCAAAAACATTCAGTACTTC | CASSVGRVKNIQYF
TRBJ2-3 | medium-sized | TRBD1 | TRBV6-4 | TGTGCCAGCAGTGACGGGACAGGGGGCACAGATACGCAGTATTTT | CASSDGTGGTDTQYF
TRBJ2-2 | many | . | TRBV6-6 | TGTGCCAGCAGTTACGAAGGGGCCGGGGAGCTGTTTTTT | CASSYEGAGELFF
TRBJ1-2 | many | . | TRBV29-1 | TGCAGCGTCCCCGCTTCGACGGATAACTATGGCTACACCTTC | CSVPASTDNYGYTF
TRBJ2-7 | many | . | TRBV5-1 | TGCGCCAGCAGCTTTAGAGCCGAGCAGTACTTC | CASSFRAEQYF
TRBJ2-6 | many | TRBD1 | TRBV20-1 | TGCAGTGCTAGGACAGGGGCTGGGGCCAACGTCCTGACTTTC | CSARTGAGANVLTF
TRBJ2-3 | many | . | TRBV24-1 | TGTGCCACCAGTGATCCGGCGTTAGATACGCAGTATTTT | CATSDPALDTQYF
TRBJ1-2 | . | TRBD1 | TRBV20-1 | TGCAGTGCTAGTGGACAGGGAGGTGACTATGGCTACACCTTC | CSASGQGGDYGYTF
TRBJ2-7 | many | . | TRBV14 | TGTGCCAGCAGCGTCATCGGGTACGAGCAGTACTTC | CASSVIGYEQYF
TRBJ2-5 | many | . | TRBV3-1 | TGTGCCAGCAGCCAGGTTGGGGAGACCCAGTACTTC | CASSQVGETQYF
TRBJ2-7 | . | TRBD2 | TRBV11-3 | TGTGCCAGCAGCGGGCGGACTAGCGGGGGGACCTACGAGCAGTACTTC | CASSGRTSGGTYEQYF
TRBJ1-1 | . | . | TRBV6-5 | TGTGCCAGCAGTTACTCAGAGGGTGGGAACACTGAAGCTTTCTTT | CASSYSEGGNTEAFF
TRBJ2-5 | many | TRBD1 | TRBV3-1 | TGTGCCAGCAGACCGACAGGGTTAGAGACCCAGTACTTC | CASRPTGLETQYF
TRBJ1-3 | many | . | TRBV28 | TGTGCCAGCGCCGGGGTTTATGGAAACACCATATATTTT | CASAGVYGNTIYF
TRBJ2-7 | many | . | TRBV19 | TGTGCCAGTAGTATGGGCCAGGAATACTCCTACGAGCAGTACTTC | CASSMGQEYSYEQYF
TRBJ1-1 | many | TRBD1 | TRBV19 | TGTGCCAGTAGGGGGACAGGGGCGGCTGAAGCTTTCTTT | CASRGTGAAEAFF
TRBJ1-1 | . | . | TRBV12-3/TRBV12-4 | TGTGCCAGCAGTTTAGGCGGAATGAACACTGAAGCTTTCTTT | CASSLGGMNTEAFF
TRBJ2-7 | . | TRBD1 | TRBV27 | TGTGCCAGCAGTTTCCGGACAGGGGTCGAGCAGTACTTC | CASSFRTGVEQYF
TRBJ1-2 | . | TRBD1 | TRBV7-8 | TGTGCCAGCAGCCGATCCGGGACAGGGGGAGGTTATGGCTACACCTTC | CASSRSGTGGGYGYTF
TRBJ1-4 | many | . | TRBV6-1 | TGTGCCAGCAGTACGACAGGCTTAAAACTGTTTTTT | CASSTTGLKLFF
TRBJ2-1 | few | TRBD2 | TRBV19 | TGTTCCAGCACCGGGGGGGAGGGTGATCAGTTCTTC | CSSTGGEGDQFF
TRBJ1-1 | . | . | TRBV11-2 | TGTGCCAGCAGCTTAAAGTCCTTTGAAGCTTTCTTT | CASSLKSFEAFF
TRBJ1-5 | many | . | TRBV6-6 | TGTGCCAGCAGTTACTCGACCGGGCAGCCCCAGCATTTT | CASSYSTGQPQHF
TRBJ2-2 | . | TRBD2 | TRBV30 | TGTGCCTGGAGCCGACTAGCGGGTAACACCGGGGAGCTGTTTTTT | CAWSRLAGNTGELFF
TRBJ1-2 | many | . | TRBV2 | TGTGCCAGCAGTGAACAATCCGCAGATATCTATGGCTACACCTTC | CASSEQSADIYGYTF
TRBJ1-4 | few | . | TRBV20-1 | TGCAGTGCTAGGGGCCCGGAGGGGCTGTTTTTT | CSARGPEGLFF